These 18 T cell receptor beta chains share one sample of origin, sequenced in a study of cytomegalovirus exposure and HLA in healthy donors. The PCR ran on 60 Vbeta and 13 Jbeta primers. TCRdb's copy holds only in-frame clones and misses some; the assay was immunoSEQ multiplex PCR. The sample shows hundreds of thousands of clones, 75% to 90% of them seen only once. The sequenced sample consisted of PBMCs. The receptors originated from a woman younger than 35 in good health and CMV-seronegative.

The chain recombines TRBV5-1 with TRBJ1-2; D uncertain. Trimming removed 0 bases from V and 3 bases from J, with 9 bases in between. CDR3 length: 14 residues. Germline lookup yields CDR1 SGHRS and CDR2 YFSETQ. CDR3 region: CASSLDTVDYGYTF. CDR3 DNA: TGCGCCAGCAGCTTGGATACGGTAGACTATGGCTACACCTTC.

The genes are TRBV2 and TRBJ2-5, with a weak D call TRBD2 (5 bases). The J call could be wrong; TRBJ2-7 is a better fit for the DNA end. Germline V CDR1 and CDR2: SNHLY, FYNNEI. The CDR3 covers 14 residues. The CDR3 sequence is CASSEAGVGYEQYF. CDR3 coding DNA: TGTGCCAGCAGTGAAGCCGGGGTCGGTTACGAGCAGTACTTC.

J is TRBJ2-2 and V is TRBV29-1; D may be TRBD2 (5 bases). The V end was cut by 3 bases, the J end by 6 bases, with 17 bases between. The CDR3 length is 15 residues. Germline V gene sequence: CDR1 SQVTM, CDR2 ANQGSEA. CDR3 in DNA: TGCAGCGTTGAGGACTCTAGGGTCCAAGCCGGGGAGCTGTTTTTT. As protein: CSVEDSRVQAGELFF.

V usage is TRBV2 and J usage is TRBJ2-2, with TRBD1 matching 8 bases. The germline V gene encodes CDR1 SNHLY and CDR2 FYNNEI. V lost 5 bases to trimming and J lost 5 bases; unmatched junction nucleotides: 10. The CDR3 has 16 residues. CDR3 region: CASSKTGTGGTGELFF. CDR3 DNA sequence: TGTGCCAGCAGTAAAACCGGGACAGGTGGGACCGGGGAGCTGTTTTTT.

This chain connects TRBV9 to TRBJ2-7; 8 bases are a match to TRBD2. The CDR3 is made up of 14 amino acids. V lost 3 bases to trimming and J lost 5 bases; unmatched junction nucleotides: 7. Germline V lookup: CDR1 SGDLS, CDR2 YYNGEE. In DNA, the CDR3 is TGTGCCAGCAGCGAGGGGACTAGGAGCGACGAGCAGTACTTC. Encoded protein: CASSEGTRSDEQYF.

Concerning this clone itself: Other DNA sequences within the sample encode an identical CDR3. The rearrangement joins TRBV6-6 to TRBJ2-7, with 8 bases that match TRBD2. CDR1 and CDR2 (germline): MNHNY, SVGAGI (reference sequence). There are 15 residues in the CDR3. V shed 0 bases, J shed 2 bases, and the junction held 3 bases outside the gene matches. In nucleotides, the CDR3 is TGTGCCAGCAGTTACTCGGGCGGGGGGACCTACGAGCAGTACTTC. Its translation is CASSYSGGGTYEQYF.

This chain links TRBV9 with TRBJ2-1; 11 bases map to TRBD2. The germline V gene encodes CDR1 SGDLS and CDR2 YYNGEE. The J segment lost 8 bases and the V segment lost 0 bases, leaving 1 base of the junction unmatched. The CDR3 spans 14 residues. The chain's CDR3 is CASSVELAGDEQFF. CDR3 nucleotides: TGTGCCAGCAGCGTAGAACTAGCGGGGGATGAGCAGTTCTTC.

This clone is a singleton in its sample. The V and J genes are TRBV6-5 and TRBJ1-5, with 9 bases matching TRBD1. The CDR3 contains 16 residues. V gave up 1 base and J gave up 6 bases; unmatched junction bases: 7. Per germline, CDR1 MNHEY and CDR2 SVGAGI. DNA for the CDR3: TGTGCCAGCAGTTACTTGGGACAGGGAAGGTCTCAGCCCCAGCATTTT. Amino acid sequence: CASSYLGQGRSQPQHF.

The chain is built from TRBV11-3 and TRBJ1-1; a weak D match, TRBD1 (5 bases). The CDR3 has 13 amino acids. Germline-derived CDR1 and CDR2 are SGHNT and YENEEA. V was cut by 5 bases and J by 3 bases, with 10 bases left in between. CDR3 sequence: CASSTRGDTEAFF. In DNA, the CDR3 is TGTGCCAGCAGCACACGGGGGGACACTGAAGCTTTCTTT.

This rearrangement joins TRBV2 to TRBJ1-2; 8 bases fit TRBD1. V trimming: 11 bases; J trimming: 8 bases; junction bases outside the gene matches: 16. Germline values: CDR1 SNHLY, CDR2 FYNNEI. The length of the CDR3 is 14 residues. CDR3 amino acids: CAGTWAGGVAGYTF. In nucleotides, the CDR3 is TGTGCCGGGACGTGGGCAGGGGGCGTCGCGGGCTACACCTTC.

CDR3 sequence: CASSPIGQAYEQYF. CDR3 coding DNA: TGCGCCAGCAGCCCCATAGGACAGGCCTACGAGCAGTACTTC. The chain uses TRBV4-1 and TRBJ2-7, with 7 nucleotides matching TRBD1. The junction had 5 bases not matched to a gene; V was cut back by 4 bases and J by 2 bases. This CDR3 has 14 amino acids. From germline, CDR1 is MGHRA and CDR2 YSYEKL.

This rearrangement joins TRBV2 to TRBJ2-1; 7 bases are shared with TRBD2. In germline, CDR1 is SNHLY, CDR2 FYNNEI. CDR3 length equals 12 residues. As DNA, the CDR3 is TGTTCGGTCGCGGGAGATAGTTATGAGCAGTTCTTC. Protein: CSVAGDSYEQFF.

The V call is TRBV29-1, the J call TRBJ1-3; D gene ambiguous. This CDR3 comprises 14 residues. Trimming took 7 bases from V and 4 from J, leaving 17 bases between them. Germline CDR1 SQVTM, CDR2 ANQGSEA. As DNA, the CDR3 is TGCAGCGCCTACCTTTCAATGGGCGGAAACACCATATATTTT. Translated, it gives CSAYLSMGGNTIYF.

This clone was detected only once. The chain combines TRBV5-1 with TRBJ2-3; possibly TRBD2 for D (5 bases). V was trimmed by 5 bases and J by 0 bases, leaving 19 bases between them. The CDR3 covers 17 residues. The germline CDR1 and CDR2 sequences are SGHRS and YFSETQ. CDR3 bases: TGCGCCAGCAGTCGGACCCCTACTAGGCCGAGCACAGATACGCAGTATTTT. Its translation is CASSRTPTRPSTDTQYF.

The CDR3 loop reads CASSRQGADYEQYF. CDR3 in DNA: TGCGCCAGCAGCCGACAGGGGGCGGATTACGAGCAGTACTTC. This sequence joins TRBV4-1 and TRBJ2-7; 10 positions agree with TRBD1. The V gene end was trimmed by 4 bases and the J gene end by 4 bases; junction bases not matched to a gene: 4. The CDR3 loop spans 14 amino acids. Germline V gives CDR1 MGHRA, CDR2 YSYEKL.

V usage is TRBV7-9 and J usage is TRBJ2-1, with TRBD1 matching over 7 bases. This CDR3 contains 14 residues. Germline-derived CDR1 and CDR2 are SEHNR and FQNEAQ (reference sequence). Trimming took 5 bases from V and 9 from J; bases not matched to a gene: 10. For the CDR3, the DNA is TGTGCCAGCAGCCAAGGGACAGACCTAGCTGAGCAGTTCTTC. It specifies CASSQGTDLAEQFF.

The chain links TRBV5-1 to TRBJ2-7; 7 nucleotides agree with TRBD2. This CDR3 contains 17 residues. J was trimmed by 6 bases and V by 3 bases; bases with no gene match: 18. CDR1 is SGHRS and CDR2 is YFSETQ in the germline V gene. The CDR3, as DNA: TGCGCCAGCAGCTCCCTGCCTGGCGGGAGTGGTACTAGCGAGCAGTACTTC. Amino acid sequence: CASSSLPGGSGTSEQYF.

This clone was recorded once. CDR3 nucleotides: TGTGCCAGCAGCGGGAGGTTTTACAATGAGCAGTTCTTC. Translation: CASSGRFYNEQFF. V is TRBV7-8 and J is TRBJ2-1; maybe TRBD2 (6 bases). Looked up from germline, CDR1 is SGHVS and CDR2 is FQNEAQ. Trimming cost V 5 bases and J 4 bases, with 9 bases left between them. The CDR3 has 13 residues.